One and the same sample provided the 5 T cell receptor beta chains below, sequenced in a study of response to subunit inactivated influenza vaccine. In TCRdb, the RT-PCR reads were re-called with MiXCR into one record per CDR3 protein. The sample has about 700,000 distinct CDR3 sequences; about 14% are singletons. The material sequenced was PBMCs from blood, taken 14 to 15 days before vaccination. These receptors originate from a man aged 45-65 years who received an inactivated influenza vaccine.

The V gene is TRBV2, the J gene TRBJ2-7; perhaps TRBD2 as D (5 bases). The CDR3 runs to 17 residues. V lost 1 base to trimming and J lost 3 bases, with 19 bases between them. CDR1 and CDR2 from the germline V gene are SNHLY and FYNNEI. DNA of the CDR3: TGTGCCAGCAGTGAAGAACGACGGACTCCGAGGAACTACGAGCAGTACTTC. Encoded protein: CASSEERRTPRNYEQYF.

V usage is TRBV20-1 and J usage is TRBJ2-3; D not resolved. With 0 bases removed from V and 2 bases from J, the gap between germline ends came to 9 bases. There are 14 residues in the CDR3. Germline V lookup: CDR1 DFQATT, CDR2 SNEGSKA (reference sequence). CDR3 coding DNA: TGCAGTGCTAGAGAGGAGTATGACACAGATACGCAGTATTTT. It codes for CSAREEYDTDTQYF.

The chain joins TRBV2 to TRBJ2-1, with D unclear. With 5 bases removed from V and 9 bases from J, the gap between germline ends came to 14 bases. Germline assignment: CDR1 SNHLY and CDR2 FYNNEI. CDR3 size: 13 residues. This CDR3 reads CASSFRMESEQFF. The CDR3 DNA sequence: TGTGCCAGCAGTTTCAGGATGGAGAGTGAGCAGTTCTTC. Looking up the rest from reference TRBV2 and TRBJ2-1 gives the full variable domain: EPEVTQTPSHQVTQMGQEVILRCVPISNHLYFYWYRQILGQKVEFLVSFYNNEISEKSEIFDDQFSVERPDGSNFTLKIRSTKLEDSAMYFCASSFRMESEQFFGPGTRLTVL.

The chain has TRBV20-1 and TRBJ2-5, with 8 bases matching TRBD1. The length of the CDR3 is 13 residues. Germline loops: CDR1 DFQATT, CDR2 SNEGSKA (reference sequence). The V and J ends lost 0 bases and 4 bases, in that order; junction bases with no gene match: 1. For the CDR3, the DNA is TGCAGTGCTAGAGAGACAGGGGTAGAGACCCAGTACTTC. The encoded protein is CSARETGVETQYF.

The chain has TRBV11-2 and TRBJ1-2, with D possibly being TRBD1 (6 bases). This CDR3 spans 15 amino acids. The V gene lost 0 bases and the J gene lost 1 base, with 9 bases spanning the gap. Germline values: CDR1 SGHAT, CDR2 FQNNGV. This CDR3 is CASSLEGQNNYGYTF. CDR3 DNA: TGTGCCAGCAGCTTAGAAGGACAGAATAACTATGGCTACACCTTC.